This T cell receptor beta chain was observed in a study of T cell repertoires in cytomegalovirus infection. About the study: TCR beta signatures that were public indicated CMV infection and matching HLA type.

About this clonotype: The antigen remains undetermined.

TCRdb reprocessed the reads via MiXCR and lists one record per CDR3 protein. Of 300,000 or so distinct CDR3 sequences listed, 20% to 25% are singletons. Germline CDR1 is SEHNR and CDR2 is FQNEAQ (reference sequence). V lost 8 bases and J 2 bases, leaving 6 bases between the germline ends. This CDR3 spans 11 amino acids. The sequence came from a human donor in good health (CMV status not recorded). Some clones in this sample may be carry-over from other donors' samples. The material sequenced was cultured PBMCs, taken from culture after CMV antigen stimulation. J is TRBJ2-5 and V is TRBV7-9; D is undetermined. CDR3 sequence reads: CASGRQETQYF. The CDR3 DNA sequence: TGTGCCAGCGGCAGACAAGAGACCCAGTACTTC. The complete variable domain, with remaining parts taken from reference TRBV7-9 and TRBJ2-5, reads DTGVSQNPRHKITKRGQNVTFRCDPISEHNRLYWYRQTLGQGPEFLTYFQNEAQLEKSRLLSDRFSAERPKGSFSTLEIQRTEQGDSAMYLCASGRQETQYFGPGTRLLVL.